This is a list of T cell receptor beta chains from one sample in a study of OX40 agonist ivuxolimab in advanced cancers. Sequencing used immunoSEQ multiplex PCR; TCRdb keeps in-frame clones, though not all of them. Of 65,000 to 80,000 clones detected, around 83% appear once; the ten largest clones hold about 1%. The sample here was CD4+ or CD8+ T cells sorted from blood, taken in a trial of the OX40 agonist ivuxolimab. These receptors originate from an adult with an advanced solid tumor such as melanoma, head and neck, liver or kidney cancer. The CDR3 runs from the conserved cysteine through the conserved F or W. The D gene is left open where the match is weak. A clone size is listed for some rows: how often the clone was seen (once, few, many), or a class if it is expanded.

d_gene	v_gene	abundance	j_gene	CDR3nt	CDR3aa
TRBD1	TRBV2	NA	TRBJ1-1	TGTGCCAGCAGTAGCAGGGGGCCTACTGAAGCTTTCTTT	CASSSRGPTEAFF
NA	TRBV6-5	NA	TRBJ1-5	TGTGCCAGCGGGGAAGGGAGCCTTAGCAATCAGCCCCAGCATTTT	CASGEGSLSNQPQHF
NA	TRBV7-2	NA	TRBJ1-1	TGTGCCAGCTCGAGGGAAATGAACACTGAAGCTTTCTTT	CASSREMNTEAFF
NA	TRBV18	NA	TRBJ2-7	TGTGCCAGCTCACCACCTCATTCATCAGGGTTTGGAGAGCAGTACTTC	CASSPPHSSGFGEQYF
TRBD2	TRBV5-1	NA	TRBJ2-5	TGCGCCAGCAGCTTTCAGCGGGGGAGAGAGACCCAGTACTTC	CASSFQRGRETQYF
NA	TRBV21-1	NA	TRBJ2-2	TGTGCCAGCAGCAAGGAACTAGCGGGGGCCACCGGGGAGCTGTTTTTT	CASSKELAGATGELFF
NA	TRBV7-2	NA	TRBJ2-2	TGTGCCAGCAGCCGGCCTAACACCGGGGAGCTGTTTTTT	CASSRPNTGELFF
TRBD1	TRBV5-6	NA	TRBJ2-1	TGTGCCAGCAGCTCCGGACAGGGGCCTTACAATGAGCAGTTCTTC	CASSSGQGPYNEQFF
NA	TRBV6-4	NA	TRBJ2-2	TGTGCCAGCGCCTCGGGACTTAACACCGGGGAGCTGTTTTTT	CASASGLNTGELFF
TRBD2	TRBV4-1	few	TRBJ2-1	TGCGCCAGCAGCCAAGAGGTGGCTAGCGGGGGCTACAATGAGCAGTTCTTC	CASSQEVASGGYNEQFF
TRBD1	TRBV18	NA	TRBJ1-1	TGTGCCAGCTCACCTGGACAGGTACCTGAAGCTTTCTTT	CASSPGQVPEAFF
TRBD1	TRBV2	NA	TRBJ1-4	TGTGCCAGCAGTGGGGACAGGGGGGATGAAAAACTGTTTTTT	CASSGDRGDEKLFF
NA	TRBV29-1	NA	TRBJ1-2	TGCAGCGTTGAAGATTACAACAGCTATGGCTACACCTTC	CSVEDYNSYGYTF
TRBD2	TRBV5-4	NA	TRBJ2-7	TGTGCCAGCAGCTGGGGGGACTATTCCTACGAGCAGTACTTC	CASSWGDYSYEQYF
NA	TRBV5-6	NA	TRBJ1-5	TGTGCCAGCAGCCTAATGGTGTCAGGCCCCCTGGGCAATCAGCCCCAGCATTTT	CASSLMVSGPLGNQPQHF
TRBD2	TRBV5-1	NA	TRBJ2-5	TGCGCCAGCAGCTCTCAAGCGGGAGTCCGAGAGACCCAGTACTTC	CASSSQAGVRETQYF
NA	TRBV18	NA	TRBJ1-1	TGTGCCAGCTCCCTAAGGGGGGTGGGGAACACTGAAGCTTTCTTT	CASSLRGVGNTEAFF
TRBD2	TRBV7-2	NA	TRBJ2-3	TGTGCCAGCAGCTTAGGGGGACTAGCGGGGCCCCCAGATACGCAGTATTTT	CASSLGGLAGPPDTQYF
TRBD1	TRBV5-1	NA	TRBJ1-4	TGCGCCAGCAGCGACAGGGCAACTAATGAAAAACTGTTTTTT	CASSDRATNEKLFF
NA	TRBV2	once	TRBJ1-1	TGTGCCAGCATTTCCTCGAACACTGAAGCTTTCTTT	CASISSNTEAFF
NA	TRBV12-5	NA	TRBJ1-6	TGTGCTAGTGGTTTGGGGTCGGGAAATTCACCCCTCCACTTT	CASGLGSGNSPLHF
NA	TRBV5-4	NA	TRBJ1-2	TGTGCCAGCAGCTTTGAGTCCCTTGGCTACACCTTC	CASSFESLGYTF
NA	TRBV5-1	NA	TRBJ2-5	TGCGCCAGCAGCCCGGTGGTAGGCGCTCGGGAGACCCAGTACTTC	CASSPVVGARETQYF
NA	TRBV12-5	NA	TRBJ2-1	TGTGCTAGTGGTTTCCCCCCCGAGGCAGGAACCTACAATGAGCAGTTCTTC	CASGFPPEAGTYNEQFF
NA	TRBV5-1	NA	TRBJ2-5	TGCGCCAGCAGCTTAAATGGGGGATCCCAAGAGACCCAGTACTTC	CASSLNGGSQETQYF
TRBD1	TRBV18	NA	TRBJ1-1	TGTGCCAGCTCACCTACCGGGACAGCAATGAACACTGAAGCTTTCTTT	CASSPTGTAMNTEAFF
TRBD2	TRBV5-5	few	TRBJ2-5	TGTGCCAGCAGCCGACGGGGGGTTCAAGAGACCCAGTACTTC	CASSRRGVQETQYF
NA	TRBV18	once	TRBJ2-5	TGTGCCAGCTCAGAGGACCCCAGGCTTCAGTACTTC	CASSEDPRLQYF
TRBD1	TRBV2	NA	TRBJ2-6	TGTGCCAGCAGACCTAGCACAGGGGGCCTCTCTGGGGCCAACGTCCTGACTTTC	CASRPSTGGLSGANVLTF
TRBD1	TRBV28	NA	TRBJ2-7	TGTGCCAGCCTGGGACAGGGCTACGAGCAGTACTTC	CASLGQGYEQYF
TRBD2	TRBV27	NA	TRBJ2-3	TGTGCCAGCAGCCCCGCGGGGGGAGGAAGGGGTACGCAGTATTTT	CASSPAGGGRGTQYF
TRBD1	TRBV27	NA	TRBJ2-3	TGTGCCAGCAGCAACAGGGGTGTCACAGATACGCAGTATTTT	CASSNRGVTDTQYF
NA	TRBV5-6	few	TRBJ2-5	TGTGCCAGCAGCTTTAGGGATCCTCAAGAGACCCAGTACTTC	CASSFRDPQETQYF
TRBD2	TRBV10-3	NA	TRBJ2-3	TGTGCCATCAGTCAAGCGCGGGGGAGCACAGATACGCAGTATTTT	CAISQARGSTDTQYF
NA	TRBV19	NA	TRBJ1-1	TGTGCCAGTAGTAAGGGCGTAAACACTGAAGCTTTCTTT	CASSKGVNTEAFF
TRBD1	TRBV5-4	NA	TRBJ1-5	TGTGCCAGCAGCTTGGACACAGGGGATCAGCCCCAGCATTTT	CASSLDTGDQPQHF
TRBD2	TRBV4-1	NA	TRBJ2-7	TGCGCCAGCAGCCAAGTTAGCGGGGACCGCTACGAGCAGTACTTC	CASSQVSGDRYEQYF
TRBD1	TRBV30	once	TRBJ1-2	TGTGCCTGGAGTCAACAGGGGGTGAGTGGCTACACCTTC	CAWSQQGVSGYTF
TRBD1	TRBV25-1	NA	TRBJ1-1	TGTGCCAGCAGAAGGGGGGCAGGGGGCCCCTTGAACACTGAAGCTTTCTTT	CASRRGAGGPLNTEAFF
TRBD2	TRBV5-1	few	TRBJ2-6	TGCGCCAGCAGCTTGGCACTAGCGGGGGGAGGCTCTGGGGCCAACGTCCTGACTTTC	CASSLALAGGGSGANVLTF
NA	TRBV11-3	NA	TRBJ2-2	TGTGCCAGCAGCTTATCTCGGGGGCTCACCGGGGAGCTGTTTTTT	CASSLSRGLTGELFF
TRBD2	TRBV11-2	once	TRBJ2-3	TGTGCCAGCAGCTCCGGACTAGCGGGAACTTTGGATACGCAGTATTTT	CASSSGLAGTLDTQYF
NA	TRBV25-1	NA	TRBJ2-3	TGTGCCAGCAGCGGTATAGGGGGCACAGATACGCAGTATTTT	CASSGIGGTDTQYF
NA	TRBV6-5	NA	TRBJ2-1	TGTGCCAGCAGTGGCCCATCAAGGTGGTTCTTC	CASSGPSRWFF
TRBD2	TRBV7-3	NA	TRBJ2-1	TGTGCCAGCAGCCTTAGCGGGAGCTTCTACAATGAGCAGTTCTTC	CASSLSGSFYNEQFF
NA	TRBV18	NA	TRBJ2-1	TGTGCCAGCTCAGGGCAGGGCATCAATGAGCAGCTCTTC	CASSGQGINEQLF
TRBD1	TRBV18	NA	TRBJ1-1	TGTGCCAGCTCACACGGGACAGGAATGAACACTGAAGCTTTCTTT	CASSHGTGMNTEAFF
NA	TRBV7-2	NA	TRBJ1-3	TGTGCCAGCAGCCTCGGGCCCGGCGGGACTGGAAACACCATATATTTT	CASSLGPGGTGNTIYF
TRBD2	TRBV7-8	NA	TRBJ2-1	TGTGCCAGCAGCTCGACTAGCGGGAGACACAATGAGCAGTTCTTC	CASSSTSGRHNEQFF
TRBD1	TRBV5-1	few	TRBJ1-2	TGCGCCAGCAGCTTGTTGGAGGGGGCGGGTTATGGCTACACCTTC	CASSLLEGAGYGYTF
TRBD1	TRBV7-2	NA	TRBJ2-2	TGTGCCAGCAGCGAGCACATGGGACAGGGGGGAAGGTCCGGGGAGCTGTTTTTT	CASSEHMGQGGRSGELFF
TRBD1	TRBV9	NA	TRBJ2-3	TGTGCCAGCAGCGTAGCGGGACAGGGGGCAGATACGCAGTATTTT	CASSVAGQGADTQYF
NA	TRBV18	NA	TRBJ1-6	TGTGCCAGCTCACTCCGGGACGATAATTCACCCCTCCACTTT	CASSLRDDNSPLHF
NA	TRBV19	NA	TRBJ2-1	TGTGCCAGTACCCTAGGGGAGTGGGGCTACAATGAGCAGTTCTTC	CASTLGEWGYNEQFF